This TCR beta chain appears in the sequencing data of a study of blood T cell repertoires in COVID-19. In the authors' methods: Reference gene primers were amplified, and this amplification served to estimate nucleated cell counts. The repertoire was sequenced with immunoSEQ multiplex PCR; TCRdb's copy has only in-frame clones and lacks some. That table gives V, J and clone size, and the DNA gave D and trimming. The sample lists tens of thousands of clones, approximately 84% occurring once. J was trimmed by 2 bases and V by 4 bases; bases with no gene match: 6. The CDR3 sequence is 15 residues long. Germline lookup yields CDR1 SGHDT and CDR2 YYEEEE.

V gene TRBV5-6 combines with J gene TRBJ2-1; the match to TRBD2 covers 7 bases. Sequenced input: peripheral blood. The receptor was isolated from a human donor in a cohort sampled during active COVID-19. This CDR3 is CASSMRTRPYNEQFF. The CDR3, as DNA: TGTGCCAGCAGCATGAGGACTAGACCCTACAATGAGCAGTTCTTC.